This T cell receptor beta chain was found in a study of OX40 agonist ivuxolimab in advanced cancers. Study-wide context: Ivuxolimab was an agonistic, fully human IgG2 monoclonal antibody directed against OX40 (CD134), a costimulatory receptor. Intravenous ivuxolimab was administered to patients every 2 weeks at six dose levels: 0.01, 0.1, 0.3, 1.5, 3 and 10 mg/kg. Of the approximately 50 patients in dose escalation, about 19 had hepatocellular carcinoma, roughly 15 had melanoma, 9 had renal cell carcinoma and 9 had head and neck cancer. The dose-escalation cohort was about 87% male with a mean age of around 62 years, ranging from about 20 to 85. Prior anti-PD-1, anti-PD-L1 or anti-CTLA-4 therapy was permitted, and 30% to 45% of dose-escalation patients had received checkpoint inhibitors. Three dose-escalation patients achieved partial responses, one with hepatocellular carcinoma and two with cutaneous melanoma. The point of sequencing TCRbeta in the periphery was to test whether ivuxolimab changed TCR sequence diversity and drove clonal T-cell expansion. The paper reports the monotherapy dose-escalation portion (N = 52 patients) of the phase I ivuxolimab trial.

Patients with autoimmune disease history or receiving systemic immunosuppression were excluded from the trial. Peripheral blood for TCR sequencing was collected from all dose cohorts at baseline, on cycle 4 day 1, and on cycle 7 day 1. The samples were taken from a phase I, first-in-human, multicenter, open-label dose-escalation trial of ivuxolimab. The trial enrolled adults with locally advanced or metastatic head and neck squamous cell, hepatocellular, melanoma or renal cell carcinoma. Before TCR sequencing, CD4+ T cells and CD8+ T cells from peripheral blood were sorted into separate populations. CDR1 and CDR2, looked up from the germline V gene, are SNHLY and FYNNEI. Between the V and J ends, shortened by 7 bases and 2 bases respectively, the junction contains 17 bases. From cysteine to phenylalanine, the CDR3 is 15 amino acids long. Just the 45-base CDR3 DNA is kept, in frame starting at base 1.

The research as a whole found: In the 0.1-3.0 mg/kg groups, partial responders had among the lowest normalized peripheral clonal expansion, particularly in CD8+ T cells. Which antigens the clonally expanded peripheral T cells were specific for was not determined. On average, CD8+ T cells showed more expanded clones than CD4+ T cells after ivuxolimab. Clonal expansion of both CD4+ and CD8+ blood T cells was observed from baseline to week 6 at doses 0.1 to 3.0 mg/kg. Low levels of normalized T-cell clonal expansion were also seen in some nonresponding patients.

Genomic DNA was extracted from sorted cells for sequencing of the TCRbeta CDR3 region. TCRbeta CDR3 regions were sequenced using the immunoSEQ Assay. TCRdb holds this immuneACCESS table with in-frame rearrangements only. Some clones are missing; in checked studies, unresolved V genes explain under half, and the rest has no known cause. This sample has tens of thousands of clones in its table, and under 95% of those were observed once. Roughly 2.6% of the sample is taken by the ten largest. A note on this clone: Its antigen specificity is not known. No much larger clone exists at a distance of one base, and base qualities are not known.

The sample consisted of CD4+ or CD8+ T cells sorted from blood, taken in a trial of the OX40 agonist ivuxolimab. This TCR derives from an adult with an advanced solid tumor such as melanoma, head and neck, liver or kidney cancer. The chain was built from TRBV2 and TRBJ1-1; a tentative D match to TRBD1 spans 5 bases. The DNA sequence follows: TGTGCCAGCACCTCCAGTCAGGGATCCAACACTGAAGCTTTCTTT. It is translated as CASTSSQGSNTEAFF.